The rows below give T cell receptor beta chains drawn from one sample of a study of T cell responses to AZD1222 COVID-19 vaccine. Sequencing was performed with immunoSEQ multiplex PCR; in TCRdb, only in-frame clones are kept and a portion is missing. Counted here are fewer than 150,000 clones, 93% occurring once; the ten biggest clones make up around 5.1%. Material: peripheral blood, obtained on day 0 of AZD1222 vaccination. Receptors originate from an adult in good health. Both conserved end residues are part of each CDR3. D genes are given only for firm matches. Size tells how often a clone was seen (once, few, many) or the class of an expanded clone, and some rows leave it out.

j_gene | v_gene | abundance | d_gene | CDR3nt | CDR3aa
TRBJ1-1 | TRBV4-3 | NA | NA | TGCGCCAGCAGACCAGGGTTCGCTCGTATGAACACTGAAGCTTTCTTT | CASRPGFARMNTEAFF
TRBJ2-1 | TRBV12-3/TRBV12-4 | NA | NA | TGTGCCAGCAGTCCCGGAGCATGGCAGTTCTTC | CASSPGAWQFF
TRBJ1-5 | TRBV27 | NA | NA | TGTGCCAGCAGTTCCCGGGGGGATAGCAATCAGCCCCAGCATTTT | CASSSRGDSNQPQHF
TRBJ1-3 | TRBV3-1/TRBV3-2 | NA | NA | TGTGCCAGCAGCCAAGAGTCCGGGTACACCATATATTTT | CASSQESGYTIYF
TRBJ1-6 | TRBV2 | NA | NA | TGTGCCAGCAGTGAAAGTTCTATCCCTTGGAACTCACCCCTCCACTTT | CASSESSIPWNSPLHF
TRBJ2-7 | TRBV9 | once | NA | TGTGCCAGCAGCGTAGGCTATAGCTCCTACGAGCAGTACTTC | CASSVGYSSYEQYF
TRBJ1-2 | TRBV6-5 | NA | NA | TGTGCCAGCAGTTACGGGCAGCCGGACTATGGCTACACCTTC | CASSYGQPDYGYTF
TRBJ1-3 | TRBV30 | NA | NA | TGTGCCTGGAGCCCCGCAGGGAGCTCTGGAAACACCATATATTTT | CAWSPAGSSGNTIYF
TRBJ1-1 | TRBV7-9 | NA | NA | TGTGCCAGCAGTCCCTATGGAAAGGCTGAAGCTTTCTTT | CASSPYGKAEAFF
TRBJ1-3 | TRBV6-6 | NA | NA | TGTGCCAGCAGCCCACCAGGGAGCTCTGGAAACACCATATATTTT | CASSPPGSSGNTIYF
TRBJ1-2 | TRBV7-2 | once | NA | TGTGCCAGCAGCCCGGACCGGGGGGCTAACTATGGCTACACCTTC | CASSPDRGANYGYTF
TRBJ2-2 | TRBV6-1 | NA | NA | TGTGCCAGCAGTTCCCACCACACCGGGGAGCTGTTTTTT | CASSSHHTGELFF
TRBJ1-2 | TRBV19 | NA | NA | TGTGCCAGTAGTATCCGTGTTGACTATGGCTACACCTTC | CASSIRVDYGYTF
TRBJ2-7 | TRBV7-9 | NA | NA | TGTGCCAGCAGCTTAACCCGGGAGAGCGAGCAGTACTTC | CASSLTRESEQYF
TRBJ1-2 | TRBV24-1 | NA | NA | TGTGCCACCAGTGACCGAACAGGGAATAATGGCTACACCTTC | CATSDRTGNNGYTF
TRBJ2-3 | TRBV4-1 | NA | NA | TGCGCCAGCAGCCAGAGAGGGCAGAGCACAGATACGCAGTATTTT | CASSQRGQSTDTQYF
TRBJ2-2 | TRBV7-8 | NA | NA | TGTGCCAGCAGCACGACCGAGCTCACCGGGGAGCTGTTTTTT | CASSTTELTGELFF
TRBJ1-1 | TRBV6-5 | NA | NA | TGTGCCAGCAGTTACTCGCCGCGGGAGGTTGAAGCTTTCTTT | CASSYSPREVEAFF
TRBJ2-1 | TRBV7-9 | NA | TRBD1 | TGTGCCAGCAGCTCAACAGGGGTCCATGAGCAGTTCTTC | CASSSTGVHEQFF
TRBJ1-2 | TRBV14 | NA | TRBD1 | TGTGCCAGCAGCATTCGCCCGGGACAGGACTATGGCTACACCTTC | CASSIRPGQDYGYTF
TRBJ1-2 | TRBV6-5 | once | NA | TGTGCCAGCAGTCCCTCGACAGCCTATGGCTACACCTTC | CASSPSTAYGYTF
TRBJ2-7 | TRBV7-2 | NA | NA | TGTGCCAGCAGCTTGGGGGCGGGGGCCCCCTACGAGCAGTACTTC | CASSLGAGAPYEQYF
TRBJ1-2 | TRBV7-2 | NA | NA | TGTGCCAGCAGCTTGAGGGTGGGGGATGGCTACACCTTC | CASSLRVGDGYTF
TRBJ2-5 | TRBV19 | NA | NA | TGTGCCAGTAGTTCCCGACAGCTACTTCAAGAGACCCAGTACTTC | CASSSRQLLQETQYF
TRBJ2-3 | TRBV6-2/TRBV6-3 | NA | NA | TGTGCCAGCAGTTACCAGAGTTACTCCGTCCATTCGCAGTATTTT | CASSYQSYSVHSQYF
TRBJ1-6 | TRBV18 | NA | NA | TGTGCCAGCTCACTAGACAGGCGTAATTCACCCCTCCACTTT | CASSLDRRNSPLHF
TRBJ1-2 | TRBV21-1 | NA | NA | TGTGCCAGCAGCAATAGAGGGGACGGAGCTAACTATGGCTACACCTTC | CASSNRGDGANYGYTF
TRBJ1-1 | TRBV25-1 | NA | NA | TGTGCCAGCAGCGGAACTGAAGCTTTCTTT | CASSGTEAFF
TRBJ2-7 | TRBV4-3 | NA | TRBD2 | TGCGCCAGCAGCCAAGATTTGGCTAGCGGGGGAAGCTCCTACGAGCAGTACTTC | CASSQDLASGGSSYEQYF
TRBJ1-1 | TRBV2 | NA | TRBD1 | TGTGCCAGTCAGAGGAGGACAGGGGGCACTGAAGCTTTCTTT | CASQRRTGGTEAFF
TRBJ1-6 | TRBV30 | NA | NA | TGTGCCTGGCGGGCCTTAAGGGATTCACCCCTCCACTTT | CAWRALRDSPLHF
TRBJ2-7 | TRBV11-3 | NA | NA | TGTGCCAGCAGCTACGGGCCATTCTACGAGCAGTACTTC | CASSYGPFYEQYF
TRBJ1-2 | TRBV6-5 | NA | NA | TGTGCCAGCCCTCCTCTGGGGATCACTAACTATGGCTACACCTTC | CASPPLGITNYGYTF
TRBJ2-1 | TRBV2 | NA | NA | TGTGCCAGCAAAGCCGTGGGGACTGGGCAGTTCTTC | CASKAVGTGQFF
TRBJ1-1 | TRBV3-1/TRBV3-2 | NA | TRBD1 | TGTGCCAGCAGACTCCAGGGGGAGGCTTTCTTT | CASRLQGEAFF
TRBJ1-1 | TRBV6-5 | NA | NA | TGTGCCAGCAGTTACCGGCAGGCGGAAGCTTTCTTT | CASSYRQAEAFF
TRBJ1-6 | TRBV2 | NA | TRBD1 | TGTGCCAGCAGTGATACAGGGGGTAGTCCACCCCTCCACTTT | CASSDTGGSPPLHF
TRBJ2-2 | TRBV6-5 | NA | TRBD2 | TGTGCCAGCAGTTACTCGACTAGCTCGGTAACCGGGGAGCTGTTTTTT | CASSYSTSSVTGELFF
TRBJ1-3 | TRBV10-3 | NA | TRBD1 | TGTGCCATCAGTGCCAGACAGGGCTCTGGAAACACCATATATTTT | CAISARQGSGNTIYF
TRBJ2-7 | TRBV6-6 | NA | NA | TGTGCCAGCAGTTACGACTTCTACGAGCAGTACTTC | CASSYDFYEQYF
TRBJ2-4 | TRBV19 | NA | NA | TGTGCCAGTAGTATATCAATCCAGGGGGCCAAAAACATTCAGTACTTC | CASSISIQGAKNIQYF
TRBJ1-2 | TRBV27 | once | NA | TGTGCCAGCAGTTTATCGGTCAGAACTCGTGGCTACACCTTC | CASSLSVRTRGYTF